The 8 T cell receptor beta chains in this list originate from one sample, sequenced in a study of blood T cell repertoires in COVID-19. The assay was immunoSEQ multiplex PCR, and TCRdb's table has in-frame clones only and misses some. The sample contains around 84,000 clones, 60% to 75% of which appear only once. The sequenced sample consisted of peripheral blood. The receptors originated from a man aged 50 to 60 with active or convalescent COVID-19.

This clone was found a few times. The chain is built from TRBV28 and TRBJ1-1, with 7 bases lining up with TRBD1. Germline CDR1 MDHEN, CDR2 SYDVKM. V dropped 2 bases and J dropped 0; count of bases not matched to a gene: 0. The CDR3 has 14 amino acids. CDR3 DNA sequence: TGTGCCAGCAGTTTAGACAGGGTGAACACTGAAGCTTTCTTT. Protein: CASSLDRVNTEAFF.

The chain is built from TRBV11-2 and TRBJ1-1; 8 bases map to TRBD1. The CDR3 extends over 18 amino acids. The J segment lost 0 bases and the V segment lost 1 base, leaving 10 bases of the junction unmatched. Germline assignment: CDR1 SGHAT and CDR2 FQNNGV. Here the CDR3 reads CASSLGSTGGYMNTEAFF. The CDR3 bases are TGTGCCAGCAGCTTAGGATCAACAGGGGGATACATGAACACTGAAGCTTTCTTT.

The sample holds a few counts of this clone. The CDR3 is CSVGQEGHYGYTF. DNA of the CDR3: TGCAGCGTGGGACAGGAGGGGCACTATGGCTACACCTTC. The chain carries TRBV29-1 and TRBJ1-2, with 8 positions matching TRBD1. V dropped 6 bases and J dropped 3; count of bases not matched to a gene: 6. Germline V CDR1 and CDR2: SQVTM, ANQGSEA. This CDR3 has 13 residues. The entire variable domain, with the rest obtained from reference TRBV29-1 and TRBJ1-2, is as follows: SAVISQKPSRDICQRGTSLTIQCQVDSQVTMMFWYRQQPGQSLTLIATANQGSEATYESGFVIDKFPISRPNLTFSTLTVSNMSPEDSSIYLCSVGQEGHYGYTFGSGTRLTVV.

This clone was seen a handful of times. The rearrangement joins TRBV6-2 or TRBV6-3 to TRBJ2-7; TRBD2 agrees at 8 bases. Per the germline V gene, CDR1 is MNHEY and CDR2 is SVGEGT. Trimming removed 4 bases from V and 3 bases from J; junction bases left unmatched: 8. The CDR3 has 15 residues. CDR3 in DNA: TGTGCCAGCAGTTTCGGGAGCGGGGGATACTACGAGCAGTACTTC. This codes for CASSFGSGGYYEQYF.

V gene TRBV6-5 combines with J gene TRBJ1-2; D unresolved. There are 11 residues in the CDR3. Trimming left V 8 bases short and J 3 bases short, with 7 bases between. Per the germline V gene, CDR1 is MNHEY and CDR2 is SVGAGI. The CDR3 bases are TGTGCCAGCCTCGGTGACTATGGCTACACCTTC. Its protein is CASLGDYGYTF.

The rearrangement joins TRBV5-1 to TRBJ2-2; tentative D call: TRBD2 (5 bases). Trimming took off 6 bases at V and 0 bases at J, with 12 bases between the two ends. Germline lookup yields CDR1 SGHRS and CDR2 YFSETQ. The CDR3 is 15 residues long. The CDR3 nucleotides read TGCGCCAGCAAGGGCGGGCTAACGAACACCGGGGAGCTGTTTTTT. Protein: CASKGGLTNTGELFF.

The V and J genes are TRBV9 and TRBJ1-1; maybe TRBD1 (6 bases). Germline CDR1 reads SGDLS; CDR2 reads YYNGEE. Trimming pared 3 bases from V and 6 bases from J, leaving 21 bases between. The CDR3 loop spans 16 amino acids. The CDR3 sequence is CASSDPNRDPPSEAFF. The CDR3 DNA reads TGTGCCAGCAGCGACCCGAACAGGGACCCCCCCTCTGAAGCTTTCTTT.

The count of this clone is one. This chain connects TRBV30 to TRBJ2-7; tentatively, D is TRBD1 (5 bases). Germline loops: CDR1 GTSNPN, CDR2 SVGIG (reference sequence). The V end was cut by 2 bases, the J end by 6 bases, with 11 bases between. This CDR3 comprises 12 residues. The CDR3 nucleotides read TGTGCCTGGAGTCCGCAGGGCGGCGAGCAGTACTTC. Protein: CAWSPQGGEQYF.